This passage covers 30 T cell receptor beta chains from one sample sequenced in a study of shared clonotypes between healthy human individuals. Here immunoSEQ multiplex PCR was the method, and the copy in TCRdb shows in-frame clones only, minus some. Of millions of clones listed, about 92% are singletons. The sample consisted of naive CD4+ T cells from PBMCs. Stated subset: CD45RA+ positively selected. These receptor sequences come from a man aged 18 to 30 in good health. Some clones in this sample may be carry-over from other donors' samples.

The chain combines TRBV4-3 with TRBJ2-5; D could derive from TRBD1 or TRBD2 (5 bases each). Deletions cut 1 base from V and 2 bases from J, with 14 bases between. The CDR3 is made up of 16 amino acids. CDR1 is LGHNA and CDR2 is YSLEER in the germline V gene. In DNA form, the CDR3 reads TGCGCCAGCAGCCAAGGGGGGTCCGCGACACAAGAGACCCAGTACTTC. Its translation is CASSQGGSATQETQYF.

The chain couples TRBV20-1 to TRBJ2-7, with 10 bases lining up with TRBD2. Germline CDR1 and CDR2: DFQATT and SNEGSKA (reference sequence). V gave up 6 bases and J gave up 13 bases; unmatched junction bases: 9. CDR3 length equals 11 residues. CDR3 region: CSAQSGLADYF. For the CDR3, the DNA is TGCAGTGCCCAGAGCGGACTAGCGGATTACTTC.

The J gene is TRBJ2-7, the V gene TRBV28, with 7 bases identical to TRBD1. Germline CDR1 MDHEN, CDR2 SYDVKM. The J segment lost 3 bases and the V segment lost 2 bases, leaving 7 bases of the junction unmatched. The CDR3 runs to 15 residues. The CDR3, as DNA: TGTGCCAGCAGTTTACGACAGGGTCAACTCTACGAGCAGTACTTC. Translation gives CASSLRQGQLYEQYF.

The chain combines TRBV11-2 with TRBJ2-3; D unresolved. The germline gives CDR1 SGHAT, CDR2 FQNNGV. The CDR3 is 13 residues long. V was clipped by 5 bases and J by 3 bases, with 9 bases between them. The CDR3 DNA reads TGTGCCAGCAGCCTCGGACCGACAGATACGCAGTATTTT. Translating gives CASSLGPTDTQYF.

The V call is TRBV27, the J call TRBJ2-7; the D is unclear. Trimming pared 3 bases from V and 0 bases from J, leaving 12 bases between. Germline V lookup: CDR1 MNHEY, CDR2 SMNVEV (reference sequence). The CDR3 is 15 residues long. The CDR3 sequence: CASSFWRLSSYEQYF. CDR3 DNA sequence: TGTGCCAGCAGTTTTTGGCGCCTGAGCTCCTACGAGCAGTACTTC.

The chain is built from TRBV2 and TRBJ1-1, with D hard to call. Trimming shortened V by 4 bases and J by 1 base, and 7 bases separated the two germline ends. CDR3 size: 13 residues. Germline loops: CDR1 SNHLY, CDR2 FYNNEI. For the CDR3, the DNA is TGTGCCAGCAGTGGACGGCAGAACACTGAAGCTTTCTTT. Translating gives CASSGRQNTEAFF.

This clone was seen only once. This chain joins TRBV9 and TRBJ2-3; D tentatively fits TRBD1 or TRBD2 (5 bases each). The CDR3 runs 15 residues. CDR1 SGDLS and CDR2 YYNGEE come from the germline V gene. With 0 bases removed from V and 4 bases from J, the gap between germline ends came to 12 bases. In nucleotides, the CDR3 is TGTGCCAGCAGCGTAGGGGACCCCTTCGCAGATACGCAGTATTTT. Its translation is CASSVGDPFADTQYF.

The V and J genes are TRBV7-9 and TRBJ2-7, with a tentative D call TRBD2 (6 bases). Trimming shortened V by 0 bases and J by 4 bases, and 19 bases separated the two germline ends. The CDR3 covers 17 residues. Germline V gene sequence: CDR1 SEHNR, CDR2 FQNEAQ (reference sequence). Here the CDR3 reads CASSLARGGTTSYEQYF. CDR3 sequence (DNA): TGTGCCAGCAGCTTAGCGCGCGGCGGGACGACATCATACGAGCAGTACTTC.

The V gene is TRBV21-1, the J gene TRBJ2-7; no DNA check was done on the table's D call, TRBD1. TRBV21-1 represents a pseudogene. This CDR3 comprises 15 residues. The CDR3 nucleotides read TGTGCCAGCAGCTCCCGACGGAAGGGGTTACGAGCAAAGTACTTC. As protein: CASSSRRKGLRAKYF.

This chain joins TRBV7-3 and TRBJ2-3, with unresolved D. V was cut by 4 bases and J by 0 bases, with 8 bases left in between. CDR1 is SGHTA, CDR2 FQGTGA, per germline. CDR3 size: 14 residues. In DNA form, the CDR3 reads TGTGCCAGCAGCTCGCGCCGTAGCACAGATACGCAGTATTTT. It encodes CASSSRRSTDTQYF.

This chain connects TRBV28 to TRBJ2-3, with 9 bases aligning to TRBD2. Germline CDR1 reads MDHEN; CDR2 reads SYDVKM. The CDR3 length is 19 residues. After removal of 2 bases from V and 1 base from J, the junction contained 13 bases not matched to a gene. The CDR3: CASSLGAAGGGIGTDTQYF. The DNA of the CDR3 is TGTGCCAGCAGTTTAGGCGCAGCGGGAGGAGGGATAGGCACAGATACGCAGTATTTT.

The chain has TRBV11-1 and TRBJ1-4; the match to TRBD1 covers 11 bases. V dropped 5 bases and J dropped 5; count of bases not matched to a gene: 4. The CDR3 runs to 15 residues. CDR1 SGHAT and CDR2 FQDESV come from the germline V gene (reference sequence). DNA for the CDR3: TGTGCCAGCAGCGCCCGGGACAGGGGGAATGAAAAACTGTTTTTT. Residues: CASSARDRGNEKLFF.

The rearrangement uses TRBV6-5 and TRBJ1-5; D might be TRBD1 (6 bases). The germline V and J ends were trimmed by 4 bases and 3 bases, with 7 bases remaining between them. The CDR3 is 13 amino acids. From germline, CDR1 is MNHEY and CDR2 SVGAGI. The CDR3 sequence is CASSSGHNQPQHF. The CDR3 coding sequence is TGTGCCAGCAGTTCGGGACACAATCAGCCCCAGCATTTT.

The chain combines TRBV2 with TRBJ1-5; D is unclear. V was clipped by 7 bases and J by 1 base, with 11 bases between them. This CDR3 is built from 14 residues. CDR1 SNHLY and CDR2 FYNNEI come from the germline V gene. CDR3 region: CASTGSLSNQPQHF. DNA for the CDR3: TGTGCCAGCACTGGTAGTTTAAGCAATCAGCCCCAGCATTTT. Variable domain in full (rest from reference TRBV2 and TRBJ1-5): EPEVTQTPSHQVTQMGQEVILRCVPISNHLYFYWYRQILGQKVEFLVSFYNNEISEKSEIFDDQFSVERPDGSNFTLKIRSTKLEDSAMYFCASTGSLSNQPQHFGDGTRLSIL.

The chain has TRBV6-1 and TRBJ2-5; 9 bases map to TRBD2. V was clipped by 2 bases and J by 4 bases; unmatched bases: 8. Germline CDR1 is MNHNS and CDR2 is SASEGT. CDR3 size: 16 residues. CDR3 nucleotide sequence: TGTGCCAGCAGTGAATCCCGGTTAGCGGGAGTAGAGACCCAGTACTTC. It codes for CASSESRLAGVETQYF.

The V and J genes are TRBV28 and TRBJ1-1, with unresolved D. The CDR3 consists of 13 residues. V shed 7 bases and J shed 5 bases, with 14 bases lying between them. Germline V gives CDR1 MDHEN, CDR2 SYDVKM. DNA for the CDR3: TGTGCCAGCACCGGCACTGTTGGGACTGAAGCTTTCTTT. This sequence encodes CASTGTVGTEAFF.

This chain connects TRBV7-9 to TRBJ1-4; D possibly corresponds to TRBD1 (6 bases). Germline CDR1 reads SEHNR; CDR2 reads FQNEAQ (reference sequence). Trimming removed 0 bases at V and 8 bases at J, with 13 bases between. The CDR3 spans 15 residues. CDR3 region: CASSLAAQGSEKLFF. For the CDR3, the DNA is TGTGCCAGCAGCTTAGCGGCACAGGGTAGCGAAAAACTGTTTTTT.

This CDR3 is CASSYTGANYGYTF. The DNA of the CDR3 is TGTGCCAGCAGTTACACAGGGGCTAACTATGGCTACACCTTC. The rearrangement uses TRBV28 and TRBJ1-2; TRBD1 matches 7 bases. Germline loops: CDR1 MDHEN, CDR2 SYDVKM. The CDR3 consists of 14 residues. Germline trimming cut 4 bases from V and 0 bases from J; bases unmatched to any gene: 2.

The chain combines TRBV28 with TRBJ1-1, with a weak D call TRBD1 (5 bases). In germline, CDR1 is MDHEN, CDR2 SYDVKM. The CDR3 extends over 14 amino acids. Trimming pared 10 bases from V and 11 bases from J, leaving 26 bases between. The DNA for the CDR3 is TGTGCCACCTCAAGTGGCGAGAGATGGGGGTTTGCTTTCTTT. Translated, it gives CATSSGERWGFAFF.

The DNA for the CDR3 is TGTGCCAGCAGTGAAGGGGGCCCTAGCTCTGGGGCCAACGTCCTGACTTTC. The encoded protein is CASSEGGPSSGANVLTF. This chain uses TRBV2 with TRBJ2-6; a possible D gene is TRBD1 (5 bases). The V gene lost 1 base and the J gene lost 0 bases, with 10 bases spanning the gap. The germline CDR1 and CDR2 sequences are SNHLY and FYNNEI. The CDR3 extends over 17 amino acids.

This chain connects TRBV9 to TRBJ1-3; D gene ambiguous. CDR1 is SGDLS and CDR2 is YYNGEE in the germline V gene. The CDR3 runs 15 residues. Trimming pared 4 bases from V and 0 bases from J, leaving 11 bases between. CDR3 amino acids: CASSPAGFSGNTIYF. The CDR3 DNA reads as TGTGCCAGCAGCCCGGCAGGCTTCTCTGGAAACACCATATATTTT.

V gene TRBV5-4 combines with J gene TRBJ2-3; 10 bases are a match to TRBD2. CDR1 is SGHNT, CDR2 YYREEE, per germline (reference sequence). The CDR3 consists of 19 residues. V lost 4 bases, J lost 3 bases, and 17 bases stayed unmatched. The CDR3 is CASSATGQGGTSATDTQYF. DNA of the CDR3: TGTGCCAGCAGCGCCACCGGACAGGGCGGGACTAGCGCGACAGATACGCAGTATTTT.

The chain joins TRBV9 to TRBJ1-2; 8 bases are shared with TRBD1. The CDR3 contains 14 residues. From germline, CDR1 is SGDLS and CDR2 YYNGEE. The trim removed 4 bases at V and 4 bases at J, leaving 6 bases unmatched. The CDR3 DNA follows: TGTGCCAGCAGCACCCGTACAGGGGGCTATGGCTACACCTTC. Its protein is CASSTRTGGYGYTF.

V gene TRBV2 combines with J gene TRBJ2-6, with D possibly matching TRBD2 (5 bases). The CDR3 is 15 residues long. CDR1 is SNHLY and CDR2 is FYNNEI in the germline V gene. V was cut by 7 bases and J by 0 bases, with 10 bases left in between. Here the CDR3 reads CASKSSSSGANVLTF. CDR3 nucleotides: TGTGCCAGCAAGTCTAGCAGCTCTGGGGCCAACGTCCTGACTTTC.

V and J are TRBV5-4 and TRBJ2-7, with 9 positions matching TRBD1. The CDR3 sequence is 16 residues long. After removal of 4 bases from V and 4 bases from J, the junction contained 12 bases not matched to a gene. Germline loops: CDR1 SGHNT, CDR2 YYREEE (reference sequence). The CDR3 loop is CASSARGTGKAYEQYF. As DNA, the CDR3 is TGTGCCAGCAGCGCGCGCGGGACAGGGAAAGCGTACGAGCAGTACTTC.

The J gene is TRBJ2-5, the V gene TRBV28; D call uncertain. Trimming left V 6 bases short and J 5 bases short, with 7 bases between. From germline, CDR1 is MDHEN and CDR2 SYDVKM. CDR3 size: 11 residues. The CDR3 region is CASRVVETQYF. The CDR3 coding sequence is TGTGCCAGCAGGGTGGTGGAGACCCAGTACTTC.

This clone was picked up a small number of times. The V gene is TRBV19, the J gene TRBJ2-2; D unresolved. This CDR3 region has 13 residues. Looked up from germline, CDR1 is LNHDA and CDR2 is SQIVND (reference sequence). Trimming stripped 3 bases from V and 6 bases from J, with 8 bases between. This CDR3 is CASSMRRSGELFF. CDR3 coding DNA: TGTGCCAGTAGTATGAGACGGTCCGGGGAGCTGTTTTTT.

This clone occurred once. Other DNA sequences in the sample encode the same CDR3. This rearrangement joins TRBV4-2 to TRBJ1-5; D is ambiguous. Trimming removed 1 base from V and 6 bases from J, with 4 bases in between. There are 12 residues in the CDR3. The germline V gene has CDR1 LGHNA and CDR2 YNFKEQ. CDR3 sequence: CASSQGSQPQHF. DNA for the CDR3: TGTGCCAGCAGCCAAGGGAGTCAGCCCCAGCATTTT.

This rearrangement joins TRBV5-1 to TRBJ2-3, with D tentatively TRBD1 (5 bases). V gave up 0 bases and J gave up 0 bases, with 8 bases separating them. The CDR3 is made up of 15 amino acids. Germline V lookup: CDR1 SGHRS, CDR2 YFSETQ. The CDR3 DNA reads as TGCGCCAGCAGCTTGGGGACACCAAGCACAGATACGCAGTATTTT. Translated: CASSLGTPSTDTQYF.

With respect to this clone: The same CDR3 can be traced to other DNA sequences in this sample. The chain employs TRBV10-3 and TRBJ1-1; 7 nucleotides match TRBD1. The junction had 0 bases not matched to a gene; V was cut back by 4 bases and J by 4 bases. CDR3 length equals 12 residues. CDR1 and CDR2 (germline): ENHRY, SYGVKD. CDR3 nucleotide sequence: TGTGCCATCAGTGGGGACAGCACTGAAGCTTTCTTT. As protein: CAISGDSTEAFF.